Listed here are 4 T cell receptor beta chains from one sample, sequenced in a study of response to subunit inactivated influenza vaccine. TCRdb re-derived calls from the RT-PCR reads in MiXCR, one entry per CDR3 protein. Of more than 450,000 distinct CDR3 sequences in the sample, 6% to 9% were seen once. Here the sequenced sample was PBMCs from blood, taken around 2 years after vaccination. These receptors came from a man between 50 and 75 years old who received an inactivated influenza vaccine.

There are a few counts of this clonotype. The CDR3 DNA follows: TGTGCCAGCAGCTCTAACGGGAACATTCAGTACTTC. Protein: CASSSNGNIQYF. The chain has TRBV7-2 and TRBJ2-4; D gene ambiguous. Trimming cost V 4 bases and J 7 bases, with 8 bases left between them. Germline assignment: CDR1 SGHTA and CDR2 FQGNSA. The CDR3 covers 12 residues. The full variable domain, completed using reference TRBV7-2 and TRBJ2-4, is GAGVSQSPSNKVTEKGKDVELRCDPISGHTALYWYRQSLGQGLEFLIYFQGNSAPDKSGLPSDRFSAERTGGSVSTLTIQRTQQEDSAVYLCASSSNGNIQYFGAGTRLSVL.

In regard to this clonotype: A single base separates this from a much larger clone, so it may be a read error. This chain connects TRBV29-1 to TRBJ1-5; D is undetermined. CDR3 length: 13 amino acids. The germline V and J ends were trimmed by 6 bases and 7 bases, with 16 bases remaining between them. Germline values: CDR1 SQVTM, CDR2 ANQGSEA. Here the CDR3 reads CSVLDAPGQPQHF. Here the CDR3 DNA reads TGCAGCGTCTTGGACGCACCTGGGCAGCCCCAGCATTTT.

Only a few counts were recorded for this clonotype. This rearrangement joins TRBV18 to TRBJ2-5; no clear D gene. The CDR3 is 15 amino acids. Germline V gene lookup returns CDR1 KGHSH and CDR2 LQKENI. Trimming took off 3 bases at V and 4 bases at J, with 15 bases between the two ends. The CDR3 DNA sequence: TGTGCCAGCTCACCTTGGTCCTCTAACGGAGAGACCCAGTACTTC. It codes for CASSPWSSNGETQYF. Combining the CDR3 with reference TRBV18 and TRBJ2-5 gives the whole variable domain NAGVMQNPRHLVRRRGQEARLRCSPMKGHSHVYWYRQLPEEGLKFMVYLQKENIIDESGMPKERFSAEFPKEGPSILRIQQVVRGDSAAYFCASSPWSSNGETQYFGPGTRLLVL.

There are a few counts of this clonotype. CDR3 coding DNA: TGCAGTGCCCGGGGGACAGGGTATGAAGCTTTCTTT. Translated: CSARGTGYEAFF. The chain combines TRBV20-1 with TRBJ1-1, with TRBD1 matching 9 bases. The CDR3 is 12 amino acids. Per germline, CDR1 DFQATT and CDR2 SNEGSKA (reference sequence). The V segment lost 6 bases and the J segment 7 bases; nucleotides outside the gene matches: 6.